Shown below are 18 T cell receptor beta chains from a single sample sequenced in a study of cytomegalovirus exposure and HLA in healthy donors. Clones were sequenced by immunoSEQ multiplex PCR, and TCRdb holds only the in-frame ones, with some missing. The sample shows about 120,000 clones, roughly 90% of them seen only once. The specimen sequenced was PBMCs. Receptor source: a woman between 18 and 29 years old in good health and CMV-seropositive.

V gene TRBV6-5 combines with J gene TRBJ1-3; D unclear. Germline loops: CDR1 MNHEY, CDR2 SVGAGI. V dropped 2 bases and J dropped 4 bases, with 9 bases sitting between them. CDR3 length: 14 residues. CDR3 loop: CASSYMRAGNTIYF. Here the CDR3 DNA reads TGTGCCAGCAGTTACATGAGGGCAGGAAACACCATATATTTT.

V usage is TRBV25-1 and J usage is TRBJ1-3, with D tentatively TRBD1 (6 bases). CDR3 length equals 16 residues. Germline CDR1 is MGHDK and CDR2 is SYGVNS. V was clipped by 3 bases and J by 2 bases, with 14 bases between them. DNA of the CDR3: TGTGCCAGCAGTGACAGGGGTCTAGGGCCTGGAAACACCATATATTTT. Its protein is CASSDRGLGPGNTIYF. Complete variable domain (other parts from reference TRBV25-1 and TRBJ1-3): EADIYQTPRYLVIGTGKKITLECSQTMGHDKMYWYQQDPGMELHLIHYSYGVNSTEKGDLSSESTVSRIRTEHFPLTLESARPSHTSQYLCASSDRGLGPGNTIYFGEGSWLTVV.

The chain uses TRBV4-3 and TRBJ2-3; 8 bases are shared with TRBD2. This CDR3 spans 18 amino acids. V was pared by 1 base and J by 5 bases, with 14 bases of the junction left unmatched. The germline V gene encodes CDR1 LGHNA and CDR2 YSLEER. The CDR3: CASSQGLGLAGLGDTQYF. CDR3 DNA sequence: TGCGCCAGCAGCCAAGGTCTCGGGCTAGCGGGTCTTGGAGATACGCAGTATTTT.

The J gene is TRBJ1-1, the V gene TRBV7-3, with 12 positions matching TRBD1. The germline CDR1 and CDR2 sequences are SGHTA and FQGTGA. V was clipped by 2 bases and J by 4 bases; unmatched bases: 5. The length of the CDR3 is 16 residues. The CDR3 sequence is CASSLGGQGAGTEAFF. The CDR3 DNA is TGTGCCAGCAGCTTAGGGGGACAGGGGGCCGGCACTGAAGCTTTCTTT.

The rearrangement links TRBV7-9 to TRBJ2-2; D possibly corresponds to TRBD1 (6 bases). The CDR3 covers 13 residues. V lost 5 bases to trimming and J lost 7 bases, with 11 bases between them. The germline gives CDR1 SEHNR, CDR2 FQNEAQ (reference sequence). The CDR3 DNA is TGTGCCAGCAGCCACTACAGGGACGGGGAGCTGTTTTTT. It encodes CASSHYRDGELFF.

CDR3: CASSSGQAKNIQYF. The CDR3 DNA is TGTGCCAGCAGTTCGGGTCAGGCCAAAAACATTCAGTACTTC. The chain has TRBV6-6 and TRBJ2-4; D not certain. The CDR3 extends over 14 amino acids. Germline-derived CDR1 and CDR2 are MNHNY and SVGAGI (reference sequence). Deletions cut 4 bases from V and 1 base from J, with 8 bases between.

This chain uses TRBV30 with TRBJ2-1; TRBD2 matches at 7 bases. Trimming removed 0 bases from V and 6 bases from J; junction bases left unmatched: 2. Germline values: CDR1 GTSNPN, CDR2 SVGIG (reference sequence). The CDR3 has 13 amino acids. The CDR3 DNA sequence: TGTGCCTGGAGTGTTGGGGGGGTCAATGAGCAGTTCTTC. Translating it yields CAWSVGGVNEQFF.

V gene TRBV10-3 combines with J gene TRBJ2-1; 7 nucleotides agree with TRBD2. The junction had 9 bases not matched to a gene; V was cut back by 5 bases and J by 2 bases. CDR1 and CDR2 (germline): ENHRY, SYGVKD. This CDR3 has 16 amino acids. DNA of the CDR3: TGTGCCATCAGTCAACCTCTAGCGGCCCCCTACAATGAGCAGTTCTTC. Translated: CAISQPLAAPYNEQFF.

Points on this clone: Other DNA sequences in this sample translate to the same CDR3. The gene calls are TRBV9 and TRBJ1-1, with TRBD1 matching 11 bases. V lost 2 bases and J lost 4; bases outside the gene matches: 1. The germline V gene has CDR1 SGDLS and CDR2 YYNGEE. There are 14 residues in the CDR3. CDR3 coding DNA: TGTGCCAGCAGCGTCGGGACAGGGGGCACTGAAGCTTTCTTT. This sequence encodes CASSVGTGGTEAFF.

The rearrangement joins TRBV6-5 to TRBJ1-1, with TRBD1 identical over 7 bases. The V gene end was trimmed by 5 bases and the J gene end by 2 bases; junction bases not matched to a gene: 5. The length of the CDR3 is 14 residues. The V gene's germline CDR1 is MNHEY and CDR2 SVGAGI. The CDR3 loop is CASSTRGINTEAFF. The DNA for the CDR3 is TGTGCCAGCAGTACCAGGGGGATCAACACTGAAGCTTTCTTT.

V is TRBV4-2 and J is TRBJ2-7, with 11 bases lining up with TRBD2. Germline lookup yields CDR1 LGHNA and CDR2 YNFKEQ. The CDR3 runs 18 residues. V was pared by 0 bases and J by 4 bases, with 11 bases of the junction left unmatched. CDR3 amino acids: CASSQDWLAGGDRYEQYF. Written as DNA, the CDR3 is TGTGCCAGCAGCCAAGATTGGCTAGCGGGGGGAGATAGATACGAGCAGTACTTC.

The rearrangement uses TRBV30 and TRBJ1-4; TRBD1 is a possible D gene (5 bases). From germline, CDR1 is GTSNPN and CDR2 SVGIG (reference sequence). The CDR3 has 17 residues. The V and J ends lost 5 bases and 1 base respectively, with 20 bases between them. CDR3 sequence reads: CAWAGTSGIRTNEKLFF. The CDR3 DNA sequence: TGTGCCTGGGCCGGGACTTCCGGGATTAGAACTAATGAAAAACTGTTTTTT.

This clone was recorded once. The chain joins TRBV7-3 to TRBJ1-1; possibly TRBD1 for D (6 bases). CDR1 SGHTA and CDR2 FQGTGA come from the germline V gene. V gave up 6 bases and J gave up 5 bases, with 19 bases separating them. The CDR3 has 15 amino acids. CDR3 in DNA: TGTGCCAGCAGGCCCGAGGGGGGCGGGGGGACTGAAGCTTTCTTT. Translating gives CASRPEGGGGTEAFF.

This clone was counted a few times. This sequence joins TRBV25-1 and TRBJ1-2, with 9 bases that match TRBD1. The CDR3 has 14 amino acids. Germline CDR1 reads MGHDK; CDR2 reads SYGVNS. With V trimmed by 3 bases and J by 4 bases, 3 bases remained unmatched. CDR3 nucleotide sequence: TGTGCCAGCAGTGATTCGACAGGGGGCTATGGCTACACCTTC. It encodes CASSDSTGGYGYTF.

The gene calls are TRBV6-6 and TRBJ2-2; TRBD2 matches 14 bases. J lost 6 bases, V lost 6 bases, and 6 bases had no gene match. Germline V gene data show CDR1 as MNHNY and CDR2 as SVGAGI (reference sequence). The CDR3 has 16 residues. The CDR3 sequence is CASRTETSGRAGELFF. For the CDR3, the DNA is TGTGCCAGCAGGACGGAGACTAGCGGGAGGGCCGGGGAGCTGTTTTTT.

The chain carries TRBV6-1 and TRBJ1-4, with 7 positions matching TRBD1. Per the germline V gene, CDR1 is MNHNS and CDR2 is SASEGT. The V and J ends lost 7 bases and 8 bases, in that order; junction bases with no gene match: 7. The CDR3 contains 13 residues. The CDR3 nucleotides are TGTGCCAGCATTTCAGGGGGATGGGAAAAACTGTTTTTT. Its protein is CASISGGWEKLFF.

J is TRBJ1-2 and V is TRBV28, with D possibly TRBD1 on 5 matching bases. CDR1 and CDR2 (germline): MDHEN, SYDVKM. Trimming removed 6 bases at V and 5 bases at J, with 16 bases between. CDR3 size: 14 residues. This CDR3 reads CASRRQRLGYGYTF. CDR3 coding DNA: TGTGCCAGCAGACGACAGAGATTAGGGTATGGCTACACCTTC.

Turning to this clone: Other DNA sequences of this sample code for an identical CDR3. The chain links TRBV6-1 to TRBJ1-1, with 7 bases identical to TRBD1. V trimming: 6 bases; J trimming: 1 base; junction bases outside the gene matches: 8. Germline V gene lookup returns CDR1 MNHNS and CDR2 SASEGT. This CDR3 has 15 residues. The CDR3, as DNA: TGTGCCAGCAGCGGGAGACAGGGAACGAACACTGAAGCTTTCTTT. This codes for CASSGRQGTNTEAFF.